The T cell receptor beta chain described here comes from a study of T cells in Graves' hyperthyroidism and ophthalmopathy. There are many counts of this clonotype. Researchers took RNA transcripts and amplified the TCR beta CDR3 regions from them. An initial round of RT-PCR targeting the TCR CDR3 relied on the HTBI primer set. Each CDR3 protein gets one entry after TCRdb re-called the multiplex PCR reads with MiXCR. The repertoire holds a few hundred thousand distinct CDR3 sequences, with roughly 18% as singletons. CDR3 length equals 13 residues. Trimming left V 5 bases short and J 6 bases short, with 10 bases between. Germline V CDR1 and CDR2: SGHTA, FQGTGA.

The sequence came from a middle-aged man with Graves' hyperthyroidism. Material for sequencing was blood. V usage is TRBV7-3 and J usage is TRBJ2-2; the D gene could be TRBD1 or TRBD2 (6 bases each). CDR3 nucleotides: TGTGCCAGCAGCAAGGGGGGCCCCGGGGAGCTGTTTTTT. It encodes CASSKGGPGELFF.